This T cell receptor (beta chain) was obtained from a study of Ad26.COV2.S vaccination and SARS-CoV-2 variants. Turning to the study itself: Participants got Ad26.COV2.S intramuscularly, once or twice 56 days apart. Notes on the study in general: Assessments of TCR breadth and depth may have underestimated the total T cell responses.

Worth noting for this clone: Its antigen is unidentified. The sample carries other DNA sequences with the same CDR3.

Some clones are missing from TCRdb's copy, which holds only in-frame ones; the method was immunoSEQ multiplex PCR. Of approximately 400,000 clones in the sample, about four fifths were seen once. Treatment reported: around 19 received Ad26.COV2.S at low or high dose, single or two shots; 5 received placebo; per-sample allocation not given. On day 63 after the first injection, vaccine and placebo recipients gave samples. An Ad26 vector that expressed Wuhan-strain SARS-CoV-2 spike constituted the vaccine. The TCR was taken from a person aged 18 to 65 who received the Ad26.COV2.S COVID-19 vaccine or a placebo. The sequenced sample was peripheral blood, obtained in a trial of Ad26.COV2.S vaccine versus placebo.

The CDR3 region has the DNA TGTGCCATCAGCCAGACAGGGGTTGGAAACACCATATATTTT. Its translation is CAISQTGVGNTIYF. V gene TRBV10-3 combines with J gene TRBJ1-3, with 8 bases identical to TRBD1. The CDR3 sequence is 14 residues long. The J segment lost 3 bases and the V segment lost 6 bases, leaving 4 bases of the junction unmatched. Germline V lookup: CDR1 ENHRY, CDR2 SYGVKD.